These 20 T cell receptor beta chains were sequenced from one sample in a study of early T cells in non-severe SARS-CoV-2 infection. TCRdb recomputed calls from the 5' RACE reads with MiXCR, one row per CDR3 protein. The sample shows 55,000 to 65,000 distinct CDR3 sequences, roughly 15% of them seen only once. Source: whole blood, taken at baseline. These receptors were taken from an adult who was a healthcare worker with PCR-confirmed SARS-CoV-2 infection or an uninfected control (not recorded which).

The chain uses TRBV12-3 or TRBV12-4 and TRBJ1-2, with a weak D call TRBD1 (5 bases). Trimming removed 6 bases at V and 3 bases at J, with 11 bases between. The CDR3 is made up of 13 amino acids. CDR3 protein: CASRRGLYYGYTF. The CDR3 DNA is TGTGCCAGCAGGCGGGGGTTATACTATGGCTACACCTTC.

The CDR3 here is CSVEGTGSSYEQYF. The CDR3 DNA sequence: TGCAGCGTTGAAGGGACAGGGAGCTCCTACGAGCAGTACTTC. The chain couples TRBV29-1 to TRBJ2-7, with 8 bases identical to TRBD1. The trim removed 1 base at V and 0 bases at J, leaving 2 bases unmatched. CDR3 length: 14 amino acids. Germline CDR1 is SQVTM and CDR2 is ANQGSEA.

The chain has TRBV2 and TRBJ1-4; the match to TRBD1 covers 7 bases. J was trimmed by 8 bases and V by 6 bases; bases with no gene match: 12. This CDR3 contains 15 residues. CDR1 and CDR2 from the germline V gene are SNHLY and FYNNEI. The DNA of the CDR3 is TGTGCCAGCAGGGGTAACAGGGGCGCGGGGGAAAAACTGTTTTTT. Protein product: CASRGNRGAGEKLFF.

In its sample, this clonotype was seen a few times. V gene TRBV6-6 combines with J gene TRBJ2-3; TRBD1 is a possible D gene (5 bases). Germline V lookup: CDR1 MNHNY, CDR2 SVGAGI (reference sequence). This CDR3 is 15 amino acids long. Trimming stripped 4 bases from V and 0 bases from J, with 11 bases between. DNA of the CDR3: TGTGCCAGCAGTTTCTTGACAGCAAGCACAGATACGCAGTATTTT. It translates to CASSFLTASTDTQYF.

This clonotype was observed a few times. The chain combines TRBV30 with TRBJ1-1; 9 positions match TRBD1. Germline loops: CDR1 GTSNPN, CDR2 SVGIG (reference sequence). Trimming at V came to 3 bases and at J to 5 bases, leaving 7 bases not matched to a gene. The CDR3 sequence is 14 residues long. The CDR3 region has the DNA TGTGCCTGGAGGAAGGACAGGGGACATACTGAAGCTTTCTTT. Protein: CAWRKDRGHTEAFF.

This clonotype has only a few counts. The rearrangement uses TRBV11-1 and TRBJ2-7; D is undetermined. V was trimmed by 3 bases and J by 2 bases, leaving 8 bases between them. Germline-derived CDR1 and CDR2 are SGHAT and FQDESV (reference sequence). CDR3 length: 13 residues. CDR3 DNA: TGTGCCAGCAGCTTTAGGCCAACCTACGAGCAGTACTTC. Its protein is CASSFRPTYEQYF.

This clonotype was detected only a few times. The CDR3 reads CASSLYRGSDEQYF. In nucleotides, the CDR3 is TGTGCCAGCAGCTTATATCGCGGGAGTGACGAGCAGTACTTC. V is TRBV13 and J is TRBJ2-7, with 7 bases that match TRBD2. This CDR3 comprises 14 residues. The germline CDR1 and CDR2 sequences are PRHDT and FYEKMQ (reference sequence). The V segment lost 2 bases and the J segment 5 bases; nucleotides outside the gene matches: 6.

This clonotype has a count of ten or more. The chain is built from TRBV7-8 and TRBJ2-7, with D hard to call. V shed 8 bases and J shed 6 bases, with 14 bases lying between them. Germline-derived CDR1 and CDR2 are SGHVS and FQNEAQ. This CDR3 region has 12 residues. The DNA for the CDR3 is TGTGCCAGCTTTTCCCGCTGGGGCGAGCAGTACTTC. Its protein is CASFSRWGEQYF. Together with reference TRBV7-8 and TRBJ2-7, the CDR3 gives the full variable domain: GAGVSQSPRYKVAKRGQDVALRCDPISGHVSLFWYQQALGQGPEFLTYFQNEAQLDKSGLPSDRFFAERPEGSVSTLKIQRTQQEDSAVYLCASFSRWGEQYFGPGTRLTVT.

This clonotype was counted only a few times. The V and J genes are TRBV5-1 and TRBJ2-1; 9 bases fit TRBD1. CDR1 and CDR2 (germline): SGHRS, YFSETQ. The CDR3 sequence is 16 residues long. V was pared by 3 bases and J by 0 bases, with 4 bases of the junction left unmatched. The CDR3 here is CASSSLGQGSYNEQFF. DNA for the CDR3: TGCGCCAGCAGCTCGTTGGGACAGGGCTCCTACAATGAGCAGTTCTTC. Based on the CDR3 plus reference TRBV5-1 and TRBJ2-1, the full variable domain is KAGVTQTPRYLIKTRGQQVTLSCSPISGHRSVSWYQQTPGQGLQFLFEYFSETQRNKGNFPGRFSGRQFSNSRSEMNVSTLELGDSALYLCASSSLGQGSYNEQFFGPGTRLTVL.

This clonotype has a handful of counts. V is TRBV3-1 and J is TRBJ1-2; a weak D match, TRBD1 (5 bases). Germline V gives CDR1 LGHDT, CDR2 YNNKEL (reference sequence). Trimming removed 1 base at V and 8 bases at J, with 17 bases between. CDR3 length equals 15 residues. Here the CDR3 DNA reads TGTGCCAGCAGCCAAGCTTGGGAAGAGGGGAAAGGCTACACCTTC. Translating it yields CASSQAWEEGKGYTF.

This chain links TRBV27 with TRBJ2-7; D unclear. The CDR3 is 15 residues long. Germline V gene sequence: CDR1 MNHEY, CDR2 SMNVEV (reference sequence). V lost 6 bases to trimming and J lost 3 bases, with 18 bases between them. CDR3 protein: CASSSSGGGYYEQYF. As DNA, the CDR3 is TGTGCCAGCAGCTCCTCCGGCGGCGGATACTACGAGCAGTACTTC.

There are a few counts of this clonotype. V gene TRBV29-1 combines with J gene TRBJ2-7; tentatively, D is TRBD1 (5 bases). The CDR3 runs 11 residues. The ends were cut back, 0 bases at V and 5 bases at J, with 5 bases in the middle. CDR1 and CDR2 from the germline V gene are SQVTM and ANQGSEA. CDR3: CSVEDRDEQYF. The DNA of the CDR3 is TGCAGCGTTGAAGACAGGGACGAGCAGTACTTC.

The chain recombines TRBV18 with TRBJ1-1; no clear D gene. The CDR3 totals 16 residues. The germline V gene encodes CDR1 KGHSH and CDR2 LQKENI. Trimming shortened V by 3 bases and J by 1 base, and 15 bases separated the two germline ends. In nucleotides, the CDR3 is TGTGCCAGCTCACCTACTCAATCCAGAGGGAACACTGAAGCTTTCTTT. Translation: CASSPTQSRGNTEAFF.

The rearrangement links TRBV21-1 to TRBJ1-4. TRBV21-1 is designated a pseudogene. This CDR3 has 19 amino acids. CDR3 loop: CASSKLRKVIGRTNEKLFF. The CDR3 bases are TGTGCCAGCAGCAAATTGAGAAAGGTGATCGGCAGAACTAATGAAAAACTGTTTTTT.

The chain has TRBV6-5 and TRBJ1-6, with 10 bases lining up with TRBD1. V lost 6 bases and J lost 10; bases outside the gene matches: 3. The CDR3 has 13 residues. The germline V gene encodes CDR1 MNHEY and CDR2 SVGAGI. CDR3: CASRRTGGSPLHF. The CDR3 region has the DNA TGTGCCAGCAGGAGGACAGGGGGATCACCCCTCCACTTT.

This clonotype showed up many times. The chain joins TRBV6-5 to TRBJ2-1; possible D gene TRBD1, 5 bases. Germline CDR1 reads MNHEY; CDR2 reads SVGAGI. The V end lost 5 bases, the J end lost 5 bases, and 16 bases lay between the germline ends. The CDR3 runs 15 residues. The CDR3 protein is CASSRDVGAHNEQFF. As DNA, the CDR3 is TGTGCCAGCAGTCGTGACGTAGGGGCCCACAATGAGCAGTTCTTC.

This clonotype was picked up one time. The gene calls are TRBV4-1 and TRBJ2-3; D remains unclear. The CDR3 loop spans 14 amino acids. Trimming removed 0 bases at V and 1 base at J, with 5 bases between. The germline gives CDR1 MGHRA, CDR2 YSYEKL. The DNA of the CDR3 is TGCGCCAGCAGCCAAGAGACCGGCACAGATACGCAGTATTTT. Protein product: CASSQETGTDTQYF.

The J gene is TRBJ1-5, the V gene TRBV19, with unresolved D. The CDR3 sequence is 16 residues long. V lost 4 bases and J 0 bases, leaving 13 bases between the germline ends. The germline gives CDR1 LNHDA, CDR2 SQIVND (reference sequence). This chain's CDR3 is CASSTSPGYSNQPQHF. CDR3 nucleotide sequence: TGTGCCAGTAGTACAAGCCCAGGATATAGCAATCAGCCCCAGCATTTT.

This clonotype was seen many times. The genes are TRBV13 and TRBJ2-1; 9 nucleotides align to TRBD1. Germline CDR1 reads PRHDT; CDR2 reads FYEKMQ (reference sequence). CDR3 length: 15 residues. Trimming at V came to 3 bases and at J to 8 bases, leaving 8 bases not matched to a gene. The CDR3 loop reads CASSLGDRVVHEQFF. The DNA of the CDR3 is TGTGCCAGCAGCTTGGGGGACAGGGTAGTGCATGAGCAGTTCTTC.

This clonotype occurred a few times. The chain links TRBV5-1 to TRBJ1-1; D gene uncertain. This CDR3 is built from 12 residues. The germline CDR1 and CDR2 sequences are SGHRS and YFSETQ. The ends were cut back, 0 bases at V and 3 bases at J, with 3 bases in the middle. The CDR3 sequence: CASSLGDTEAFF. The CDR3 nucleotides read TGCGCCAGCAGCTTGGGGGACACTGAAGCTTTCTTT. Filled out from reference TRBV5-1 and TRBJ1-1, the complete variable domain reads KAGVTQTPRYLIKTRGQQVTLSCSPISGHRSVSWYQQTPGQGLQFLFEYFSETQRNKGNFPGRFSGRQFSNSRSEMNVSTLELGDSALYLCASSLGDTEAFFGQGTRLTVV.